The sequence of this T cell receptor (beta chain) was determined in a study of blood T cell repertoires in COVID-19. Across the whole study: The origin of the acute and convalescent COVID-19 samples was the United States, Italy and Spain.

The participants were between about 18 and 90 years old and came from about two dozen US areas. Cohort placement rested on clinical history that participants reported themselves. Exposed participants encountered a COVID-19 case during the 2 weeks preceding study entry. The protocol was immunoSEQ multiplex PCR, while the TCRdb copy is restricted to in-frame clones and leaves out a portion. The sample has about 180,000 clones, approximately 80% seen once; the top ten hold roughly 14%. The CDR3 runs 13 residues. The V and J ends lost 1 base and 4 bases respectively, with 8 bases between them. The germline V gene encodes CDR1 MDHEN and CDR2 SYDVKM.

The TCR sequence derives from a man in his 60s who had been exposed to COVID-19. Sequencing used PBMCs or T cells enriched from blood (not recorded which). The V gene is TRBV28, the J gene TRBJ2-7; D call uncertain. This CDR3 reads CASSLFGQYEQYF. The CDR3 bases are TGTGCCAGCAGTTTATTTGGGCAGTACGAGCAGTACTTC.